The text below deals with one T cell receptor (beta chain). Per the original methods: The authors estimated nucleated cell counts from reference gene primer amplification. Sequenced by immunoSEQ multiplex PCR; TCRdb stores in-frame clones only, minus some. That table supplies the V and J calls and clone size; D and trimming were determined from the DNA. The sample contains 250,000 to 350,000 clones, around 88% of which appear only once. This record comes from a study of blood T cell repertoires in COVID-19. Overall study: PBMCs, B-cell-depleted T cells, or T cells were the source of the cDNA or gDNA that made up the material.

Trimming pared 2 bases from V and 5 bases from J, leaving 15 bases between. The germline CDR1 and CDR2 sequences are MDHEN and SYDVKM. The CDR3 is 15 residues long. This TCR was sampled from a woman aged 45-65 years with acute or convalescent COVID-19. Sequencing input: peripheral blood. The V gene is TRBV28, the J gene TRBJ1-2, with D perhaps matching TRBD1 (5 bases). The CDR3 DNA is TGTGCCAGCAGTTTACTTGCAGGGATACATTATGGCTACACCTTC. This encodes CASSLLAGIHYGYTF.